The rows below give T cell receptor beta chains drawn from one sample of a study of immune evolution from preneoplasia to lung adenocarcinoma. Measured with immunoSEQ multiplex PCR; TCRdb has only the in-frame clones, and not every one. The repertoire has about 7,600 clones, around 80% of them found once; the top ten carry 6% to 7.5%. The sequenced material came from FFPE adjacent normal lung tissue. The receptors shown here come from a person aged 70 to 85 with lung adenocarcinoma. The CDR3 runs from the conserved cysteine through the conserved F or W.

j_call v_call cdr3_aa
TRBJ1-2 TRBV7-3 CASSLVPGDYGYTF
TRBJ2-5 TRBV5-1 CASSLASGRTFGETQYF
TRBJ1-2 TRBV5-1 CASSLEWDSYGYTF
TRBJ1-2 TRBV7-9 CASSLEGALANYGYTF
TRBJ1-5 TRBV7-9 CASSQDRGGVQPQHF
TRBJ2-7 TRBV29-1 CSVVEGYYEQYF
TRBJ1-2 TRBV29-1 CSVGDLYGYTF
TRBJ2-1 TRBV7-9 CASSFRGYGVDEQFF
TRBJ1-5 TRBV2 CASKQGRGQPQHF
TRBJ2-2 TRBV9 CASSLGHRNTGELFF
TRBJ2-2 TRBV9 CASSPRADTGELFF
TRBJ2-1 TRBV6-5 CASSSPGRKRGEQFF
TRBJ2-1 TRBV30 CAWSDRGVGQLYNEQFF
TRBJ1-2 TRBV5-3 CARSFTGITYGYTF
TRBJ2-7 TRBV10-3 CAMGRGQGFYEQYF
TRBJ1-6 TRBV5-8 CASSLEPGEGTNSPLHF
TRBJ1-1 TRBV10-2 CASSGLMNTEAFF
TRBJ1-2 TRBV29-1 CSVRRGFNYGYTF
TRBJ2-1 TRBV7-9 CASSPRAGVTYNEQFF
TRBJ1-2 TRBV7-9 CATTRDRGQSGYTF
TRBJ2-7 TRBV7-9 CASSLILGGRTGTYEQYF
TRBJ1-1 TRBV25-1 CASSFGSPLIGTEAFF
TRBJ1-6 TRBV7-2 CASSPRRSSYNSPLHF
TRBJ2-5 TRBV30 CAWSLKVSSGKTQYF
TRBJ1-2 TRBV4-2 CASSLWTEDYGYTF
TRBJ2-3 TRBV6-5 CASSFNGPTDTQYF
TRBJ2-7 TRBV7-9 CASSPGIRYEQYF
TRBJ2-2 TRBV9 CASSPLPSSTGELFF
TRBJ2-7 TRBV7-2 CASSLRRTGGEQYF
TRBJ2-4 TRBV5-1 CASSLTDRTQNIQYF
TRBJ2-1 TRBV6-6 CASSSRLESEQFF
TRBJ2-7 TRBV15 CATSEGGSRGEQYF
TRBJ2-5 TRBV7-9 CASRSRAVQETQYF
TRBJ2-7 TRBV7-9 CASTKRGNRDNEQYF
TRBJ1-4 TRBV10-1 CASSPRTGSDEKLFF
TRBJ2-2 TRBV5-8 CASSSGTAPGTGELFF
TRBJ1-1 TRBV5-6 CASSLDSYYTEAFF
TRBJ2-5 TRBV19 CASSKGLAGGVETQYF
TRBJ2-2 TRBV7-9 CASSFRGGAVTGELFF
TRBJ1-3 TRBV4-1 CASSQVGLGNTIYF
TRBJ2-7 TRBV10-2 CASNGGHEQYF
TRBJ2-1 TRBV7-9 CASRHGTSGVYNEQFF
TRBJ2-2 TRBV7-6 CASSLADGQIANTGELFF
TRBJ1-5 TRBV28 CASSLLGNQPQHF
TRBJ1-6 TRBV5-4 CASSAPGLYNSPLHF
TRBJ2-2 TRBV7-6 CASSFTQDSVGGELFF
TRBJ1-1 TRBV28 CASSLRMGTEAFF
TRBJ1-3 TRBV10-1 CASLGTSGNTIYF
TRBJ2-7 TRBV5-4 CASSPSTDYEQYF
TRBJ1-2 TRBV19 CASSVDRYGYTF